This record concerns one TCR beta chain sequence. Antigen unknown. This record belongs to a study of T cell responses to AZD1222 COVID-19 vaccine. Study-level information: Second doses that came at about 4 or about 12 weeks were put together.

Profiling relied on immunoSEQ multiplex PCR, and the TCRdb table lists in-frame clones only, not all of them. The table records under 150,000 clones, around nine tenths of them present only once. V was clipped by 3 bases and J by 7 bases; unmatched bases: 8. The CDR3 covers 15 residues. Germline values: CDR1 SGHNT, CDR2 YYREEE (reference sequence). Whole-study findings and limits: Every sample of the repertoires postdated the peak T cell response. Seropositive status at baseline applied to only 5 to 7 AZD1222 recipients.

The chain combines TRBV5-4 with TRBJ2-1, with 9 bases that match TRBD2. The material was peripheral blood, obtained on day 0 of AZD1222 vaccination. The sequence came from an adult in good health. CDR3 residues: CASSYGAGGENEQFF. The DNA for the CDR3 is TGTGCCAGCAGCTACGGAGCGGGAGGAGAAAATGAGCAGTTCTTC.